The 3 T cell receptor beta chains given below trace back to one sample, sequenced in a study of shared clonotypes between healthy human individuals. Generated by immunoSEQ multiplex PCR, the TCRdb table keeps only in-frame clones and is missing some. This table holds some 2.4 million clones, approximately 93% found once. The sequencing input was naive CD4+ T cells from PBMCs. Subset denoted: CD45RA+ positively selected. These receptors were taken from a man between 18 and 29 years old in good health. Some clones in this sample may be carry-over from other donors' samples.

V is TRBV4-2 and J is TRBJ1-1, with D tentatively TRBD1 (5 bases). Deletions cut 5 bases from V and 1 base from J, with 14 bases between. The CDR3 is 15 amino acids. Germline V gene sequence: CDR1 LGHNA, CDR2 YNFKEQ. The CDR3 spells CASSSPGARNTEAFF. The CDR3 region has the DNA TGTGCCAGCAGCTCGCCCGGGGCGAGGAACACTGAAGCTTTCTTT.

The rearrangement links TRBV6-1 to TRBJ2-2; D remains ambiguous. Deletions cut 6 bases from V and 6 bases from J, with 11 bases between. This CDR3 has 13 residues. CDR1 and CDR2 from the germline V gene are MNHNS and SASEGT. CDR3 loop: CASSAQWAGELFF. DNA for the CDR3: TGTGCCAGCAGCGCCCAATGGGCCGGGGAGCTGTTTTTT.

V is TRBV27 and J is TRBJ2-1; D unresolved. The CDR3 contains 13 residues. The V gene's germline CDR1 is MNHEY and CDR2 SMNVEV (reference sequence). Between the trimmed V and J ends, which lost 5 bases and 5 bases, there was a span of 10 bases. The chain's CDR3 is CASSTDGHNEQFF. CDR3 bases: TGTGCCAGCAGTACCGACGGCCACAATGAGCAGTTCTTC.